Detailed here is one TCR beta chain. The participants were between about 18 and 90 years old and came from roughly 24 US areas. Donors of Cohort 3 who recovered were those that had two negative PCRs, clearance, or symptom resolution. Germline lookup yields CDR1 SGHKS and CDR2 YYEKEE (reference sequence). This CDR3 contains 13 residues. J was trimmed by 4 bases and V by 7 bases; bases with no gene match: 7. Sequencing used immunoSEQ multiplex PCR; TCRdb keeps in-frame clones, though not all of them. In the table there are some 300,000 clones, around nine tenths of which are singletons. The sample originates from a study of blood T cell repertoires in COVID-19.

This chain joins TRBV5-5 and TRBJ1-2; 7 positions match TRBD1. The clonotype comes from a woman in her thirties or forties who had recovered from COVID-19. Sequencing input: PBMCs or T cells enriched from blood (not recorded which). CDR3 DNA sequence: TGTGCCAGCGGCGTCAGGGGGTTCTATGGCTACACCTTC. Translated, it gives CASGVRGFYGYTF.